This TCR beta chain was sequenced in a study of blood T cells in healthy people across ages. PCR was performed a second time for about 7 to 12 cycles using a sample-barcoded 5' primer and a J-beta primer mix. MiXCR was run by TCRdb on the 5' RACE reads, yielding one entry per CDR3 protein. The sample includes more than 800,000 distinct CDR3 sequences, less than 35% of them seen just once. The sample holds a few counts of this clonotype. The antigen is not known. Germline assignment: CDR1 KGHSY and CDR2 FQNENV. The CDR3 contains 15 residues. V was shortened by 1 base and J by 1 base, with 10 bases between the two germline ends. The study's findings and limits: Versus aged donors, long-lived donors had higher diversity and more naive CD4+ cells.

The specimen sequenced was blood. This chain links TRBV16 with TRBJ1-1, with unresolved D. This receptor was identified in a woman older than 75 in good health. This CDR3 is CASSQFYRANTEAFF. CDR3 coding DNA: TGTGCCAGCAGCCAATTTTACCGGGCGAACACTGAAGCTTTCTTT.